The 16 T cell receptor beta chains below come from one sample, sequenced in a study of response to subunit inactivated influenza vaccine. MiXCR was run by TCRdb on the RT-PCR reads, yielding one entry per CDR3 protein. The table lists 550,000 to 800,000 distinct CDR3 sequences, approximately 15% of them singletons. The sample here was PBMCs from blood, taken approximately 15 days before vaccination. These receptors all come from a man in his fifties or sixties who received an inactivated influenza vaccine.

The V gene is TRBV20-1, the J gene TRBJ2-7; D may be TRBD1 (6 bases). The CDR3 spans 18 residues. CDR1 and CDR2 (germline): DFQATT, SNEGSKA (reference sequence). The V and J ends lost 0 bases and 0 bases respectively, with 21 bases between them. CDR3 sequence (DNA): TGCAGTGCTAGAGATGGGGGCAGGGGCCCGGTATCCTCCTACGAGCAGTACTTC. Protein product: CSARDGGRGPVSSYEQYF.

The sample holds one count of this clonotype. This chain links TRBV5-1 with TRBJ2-5, with a tentative D call TRBD1 (6 bases). V lost 5 bases to trimming and J lost 5 bases, with 16 bases between them. There are 14 residues in the CDR3. Germline CDR1 and CDR2: SGHRS and YFSETQ. Here the CDR3 DNA reads TGCGCCAGCAGTTGGAGAGGGGACAAGGAGACCCAGTACTTC. It codes for CASSWRGDKETQYF.

This clonotype was found a few times. The V call is TRBV19, the J call TRBJ2-1; D is uncertain. The germline V gene encodes CDR1 LNHDA and CDR2 SQIVND (reference sequence). V was clipped by 7 bases and J by 0 bases, with 16 bases between them. CDR3 length: 16 amino acids. The CDR3 sequence: CASKGSTLFSYNEQFF. CDR3 nucleotides: TGTGCCAGTAAGGGTAGTACCTTATTCTCCTACAATGAGCAGTTCTTC. The whole variable domain, remainder taken from reference TRBV19 and TRBJ2-1, is DGGITQSPKYLFRKEGQNVTLSCEQNLNHDAMYWYRQDPGQGLRLIYYSQIVNDFQKGDIAEGYSVSREKKESFPLTVTSAQKNPTAFYLCASKGSTLFSYNEQFFGPGTRLTVL.

This clonotype was detected a few times. The V and J genes are TRBV28 and TRBJ2-7; a weak D match, TRBD2 (5 bases). The CDR3 is made up of 15 amino acids. Germline assignment: CDR1 MDHEN and CDR2 SYDVKM. The V gene lost 7 bases and the J gene lost 0 bases, with 16 bases spanning the gap. The CDR3 DNA sequence: TGTGCCAGCAAGATGGCGGGTCAGAGCTCCTACGAGCAGTACTTC. The encoded protein is CASKMAGQSSYEQYF.

The rearrangement joins TRBV10-3 to TRBJ2-5, with 7 bases that match TRBD2. The germline CDR1 and CDR2 sequences are ENHRY and SYGVKD. Germline trimming cut 4 bases from V and 6 bases from J; bases unmatched to any gene: 2. The CDR3 loop spans 12 amino acids. CDR3 coding DNA: TGTGCCATCAGTGGCGGGGGTAAGACCCAGTACTTC. It encodes CAISGGGKTQYF.

The chain is built from TRBV7-2 and TRBJ2-3, with D hard to call. The germline gives CDR1 SGHTA, CDR2 FQGNSA. The V end was cut by 5 bases, the J end by 2 bases, with 14 bases between. This CDR3 has 15 residues. The CDR3 region is CASSKRLGFTDTQYF. CDR3 DNA: TGTGCCAGCAGCAAAAGACTCGGCTTCACAGATACGCAGTATTTT.

This clonotype turned up a few times. This chain joins TRBV4-3 and TRBJ1-4; no definite D call. CDR3 size: 12 residues. V shed 3 bases and J shed 8 bases, with 7 bases lying between them. Germline-derived CDR1 and CDR2 are LGHNA and YSLEER. Here the CDR3 reads CASSHSREKLFF. The DNA of the CDR3 is TGCGCCAGCAGCCACTCCCGGGAAAAACTGTTTTTT.

This clonotype was seen repeatedly, ten times or more. The J gene is TRBJ1-2, the V gene TRBV10-3, with D possibly TRBD1 on 5 matching bases. CDR1 and CDR2 (germline): ENHRY, SYGVKD. Between the trimmed V and J ends, which lost 7 bases and 8 bases, there was a span of 23 bases. The CDR3 extends over 15 amino acids. As DNA, the CDR3 is TGTGCCATCACTGGAGGGGCCCGCCTCTCAGGAGGCTACACCTTC. It specifies CAITGGARLSGGYTF.

This clonotype was seen many times. The V and J genes are TRBV20-1 and TRBJ1-4; D possibly corresponds to TRBD1 (6 bases). The germline gives CDR1 DFQATT, CDR2 SNEGSKA (reference sequence). V lost 6 bases and J lost 3, with 23 bases in between. This CDR3 is built from 17 residues. The CDR3 protein is CSAWVPDRVPPNEKLFF. CDR3 DNA sequence: TGCAGTGCCTGGGTCCCGGACAGAGTCCCACCTAATGAAAAACTGTTTTTT.

The chain uses TRBV19 and TRBJ2-2, with a weak D call TRBD1 (5 bases). Trimming pared 7 bases from V and 7 bases from J, leaving 16 bases between. Germline V CDR1 and CDR2: LNHDA, SQIVND (reference sequence). There are 14 residues in the CDR3. The CDR3 DNA reads as TGTGCCAGTACCCTATGGGGCGTCGGCGGGGAGCTGTTTTTT. Translation: CASTLWGVGGELFF.

This clonotype was seen more than once but under ten times. This chain links TRBV4-3 with TRBJ2-1; 8 bases agree with TRBD2. CDR1 is LGHNA and CDR2 is YSLEER in the germline V gene. V shed 2 bases and J 5 bases; nucleotides not matched to a gene: 11. CDR3 length: 17 residues. CDR3 region: CASSQPVAGGPHNEQFF. Written as DNA, the CDR3 is TGCGCCAGCAGCCAACCCGTTGCGGGAGGCCCCCACAATGAGCAGTTCTTC.

This clonotype was counted between two and nine times. The chain recombines TRBV6-5 with TRBJ2-3, with 10 bases lining up with TRBD2. Trimming cost V 0 bases and J 4 bases; bases outside gene matches: 7. The CDR3 runs 17 residues. The germline V gene encodes CDR1 MNHEY and CDR2 SVGAGI. CDR3 sequence reads: CASSYSRTSGPPDTQYF. The CDR3 DNA sequence: TGTGCCAGCAGTTACTCCCGGACTAGCGGCCCGCCAGATACGCAGTATTTT.

Only a few counts were recorded for this clonotype. DNA of the CDR3: TGCAGTGCTAGAGCCGTGCGGGGGGGCCTCAATGAGCAGTTCTTC. Protein: CSARAVRGGLNEQFF. V usage is TRBV20-1 and J usage is TRBJ2-1, with TRBD2 identical over 9 bases. Per germline, CDR1 DFQATT and CDR2 SNEGSKA (reference sequence). This CDR3 has 15 residues. V was clipped by 1 base and J by 6 bases; unmatched bases: 7.

This clonotype has more than one count but fewer than ten. V is TRBV11-2 and J is TRBJ2-5, with unresolved D. V was pared by 5 bases and J by 1 base, with 17 bases between. CDR1 is SGHAT, CDR2 FQNNGV, per germline. The CDR3 contains 16 residues. DNA for the CDR3: TGTGCCAGCAGCGGCGCCTTATGGGGTCCCCAAGAGACCCAGTACTTC. Translating it yields CASSGALWGPQETQYF.

In its sample, this clonotype was seen many times. V gene TRBV4-3 combines with J gene TRBJ2-5; no reliable D call. The germline V gene has CDR1 LGHNA and CDR2 YSLEER. The CDR3 length is 14 residues. Trimming cost V 0 bases and J 2 bases, with 7 bases left between them. CDR3 sequence: CASSQEGRQETQYF. DNA for the CDR3: TGCGCCAGCAGCCAAGAGGGCAGACAAGAGACCCAGTACTTC.

This clonotype showed up just a few times. CDR3 sequence (DNA): TGCGCCAGCAGCCAAGGGACAGATAACACCGGGGAGCTGTTTTTT. Its protein product is CASSQGTDNTGELFF. V gene TRBV4-3 combines with J gene TRBJ2-2, with TRBD1 as a possible D gene (6 bases). The CDR3 covers 15 residues. V was clipped by 1 base and J by 2 bases, with 8 bases between them. Germline V gene lookup returns CDR1 LGHNA and CDR2 YSLEER.